The present T cell receptor beta chain was sequenced within a study of OX40 agonist ivuxolimab in advanced cancers. For context, the study as a whole: Ivuxolimab, which targeted the costimulatory receptor OX40 (CD134), was an agonistic, fully human IgG2 monoclonal antibody. Intravenous ivuxolimab was administered to patients every 2 weeks at six dose levels: 0.01, 0.1, 0.3, 1.5, 3 and 10 mg/kg. Among the approximately 50 dose-escalation patients, around 20 had hepatocellular carcinoma, some 15 melanoma, 9 renal cell carcinoma and 9 head and neck cancer. In the dose-escalation cohort, over 65% of patients were male, and the mean age was approximately 60 years, with a range of roughly 23 to 85. Patients were allowed to have had prior anti-PD-1, anti-PD-L1 or anti-CTLA-4 therapy, and approximately 40% of the dose-escalation patients had been treated with checkpoint inhibitors. Partial responses occurred in three dose-escalation patients, of whom one had hepatocellular carcinoma and two had cutaneous melanoma. The point of sequencing TCRbeta in the periphery was to test whether ivuxolimab changed TCR sequence diversity and drove clonal T-cell expansion. The monotherapy dose-escalation portion (N of about 50 patients) of the phase I ivuxolimab trial is reported in the paper. Study-level results and caveats: In the 0.1-3.0 mg/kg groups, partial responders had among the lowest normalized peripheral clonal expansion, particularly in CD8+ T cells. Antigen specificity was not determined for the clonally expanded peripheral T cells. At doses of 0.1 to 3.0 mg/kg, clonal expansion of both CD4+ and CD8+ T cells in blood was seen between baseline and week 6. Low levels of normalized T-cell clonal expansion were also seen in some nonresponding patients. After ivuxolimab, expanded clones were on average more numerous among CD8+ T cells than among CD4+ T cells.

Per the germline V gene, SGHDN is the CDR1 and FVKESK is the CDR2. V was cut back by 4 bases and J by 5 bases, leaving a gap of 17 bases between them. The CDR3 holds 15 amino acids from the cysteine to the phenylalanine. Just CDR3 DNA is preserved here, 45 bases in frame from base 1. In regard to this clone: Its antigen is unknown. Per-base qualities were not stored, and no clone one base away is much larger.

The trial excluded patients who had a history of autoimmune disease or who were on systemic immunosuppression. Peripheral blood for TCR sequencing was drawn from every dose cohort at baseline, at cycle 4 day 1 and at cycle 7 day 1. Samples were obtained from an open-label, multicenter, first-in-human phase I dose-escalation trial of ivuxolimab. The trial enrolled adults with locally advanced or metastatic head and neck squamous cell, hepatocellular, melanoma or renal cell carcinoma. Before TCR sequencing, CD4+ T cells and CD8+ T cells from peripheral blood were sorted into separate populations. To sequence the TCRbeta CDR3 region, genomic DNA was isolated from the sorted cells. The immunoSEQ Assay was used for sequencing of TCRbeta CDR3 regions. TCRdb took this table from immuneACCESS and kept in-frame rearrangements with V and J called. Such tables lack part of the clones; where checked against another copy, unresolved V genes explain under half of the gap, and the rest is unexplained. Here the sample has 50,000 to 65,000 clones; about 93% occur a single time. Jointly, the top ten make up more than 20% of the sample.

This clonotype was sampled from an adult with an advanced solid tumor such as melanoma, head and neck, liver or kidney cancer. The sample in question was CD4+ or CD8+ T cells sorted from blood, obtained in a trial of the OX40 agonist ivuxolimab. The receptor chain draws on TRBV14 and TRBJ2-5; no D gene can be assigned with confidence. The nucleotides are TGTGCCAGCAGCCCTCTTGCCGGGCCCGTGGAGACCCAGTACTTC. Its protein reads: CASSPLAGPVETQYF.